A selection of T cell receptor beta chains follows, all from one sample in a study of OX40 agonist ivuxolimab in advanced cancers. Clones were sequenced by immunoSEQ multiplex PCR, and TCRdb holds only the in-frame ones, with some missing. The sample records 40,000 to 55,000 clones, 80% to 90% being singletons. The source material was CD4+ or CD8+ T cells sorted from blood, sampled in a trial of the OX40 agonist ivuxolimab. These receptors came from an adult with an advanced solid tumor such as melanoma, head and neck, liver or kidney cancer. The CDR3 runs from the conserved cysteine through the conserved F or W. Each record gives: CDR3 length, clone size, D gene, V gene, J gene, CDR3 DNA, CDR3 protein. A D gene is named only where the DNA matches it firmly. Clone size, where shown, is once, few, many, or a class for clones that have expanded.

>14|.|.|TRBV9|TRBJ1-2
TGTGCCAGCAGCGTAGAGGGCTATTTGACTGGGTACACCTTC
CASSVEGYLTGYTF
>16|.|.|TRBV7-9|TRBJ1-3
TGTGCCAGCAGCTTGTCGGTTACGCTCTCTGGAAACACCATATATTTT
CASSLSVTLSGNTIYF
>17|.|TRBD2|TRBV18|TRBJ2-3
TGTGCCAGCTCACCCCGAGCCACGGGACTAGCGGCAGATACGCAGTATTTT
CASSPRATGLAADTQYF
>15|.|TRBD1|TRBV9|TRBJ2-2
TGTGCCAGCAGCCACCGACAGGGGAACACCGGGGAGCTGTTTTTT
CASSHRQGNTGELFF
>18|.|.|TRBV7-9|TRBJ2-5
TGTGCCAGCAGCCCAAACACCGGTTTTTCGGGGGATCAAGAGACCCAGTACTTC
CASSPNTGFSGDQETQYF
>13|.|.|TRBV11-1|TRBJ1-2
TGTGCCAGCAGCTTAGATCAGGACTATGGCTACACCTTC
CASSLDQDYGYTF
>12|.|.|TRBV6-4|TRBJ1-2
TGTGCCAGCGAGGAACAAAACTATGGCTACACCTTC
CASEEQNYGYTF
>12|.|.|TRBV11-2|TRBJ1-2
TGTGCCAGCAGCGAGCAAGGGGCTGGCTACACCTTC
CASSEQGAGYTF
>13|once|.|TRBV5-4|TRBJ2-2
TGTGCCAGCAGCTGGACGAACACCGGGGAGCTGTTTTTT
CASSWTNTGELFF
>14|.|.|TRBV27|TRBJ2-7
TGTGCCAGCAGGGCGGGGACCGGAACCTACGAGCAGTACTTC
CASRAGTGTYEQYF
>11|.|.|TRBV25-1|TRBJ2-7
TGTGCCAGCAGTACTCCCTACGAGCAGTACTTC
CASSTPYEQYF
>13|once|.|TRBV5-4|TRBJ1-5
TGTGCCAGCAGCTGGGAAGGGGTACAGCCCCAGCATTTT
CASSWEGVQPQHF
>14|.|.|TRBV5-4|TRBJ1-2
TGTGCCAGCAGCTTGAAGGGACAAAACTATGGCTACACCTTC
CASSLKGQNYGYTF
>15|.|TRBD1|TRBV4-2|TRBJ2-2
TGTGCCAGCAGCCATGACAGGGTGGACACCGGGGAGCTGTTTTTT
CASSHDRVDTGELFF
>15|.|TRBD1|TRBV5-4|TRBJ2-6
TGTGCCAGCAGCTTCGGACAGGCTGGGGCCAACGTCCTGACTTTC
CASSFGQAGANVLTF
>17|.|.|TRBV5-6|TRBJ2-3
TGTGCCAGCAGCTTGGCCCGGATCCTTACCAGCACAGATACGCAGTATTTT
CASSLARILTSTDTQYF
>14|.|.|TRBV6-1|TRBJ1-4
TGTGCCAGCAGTGAGAGTGCAACTAATGAAAAACTGTTTTTT
CASSESATNEKLFF
>11|.|.|TRBV20-1|TRBJ2-1
TGCAGTCCTGACAGCTACAATGAGCAGTTCTTC
CSPDSYNEQFF
>16|.|.|TRBV16|TRBJ2-6
TGTGCCAGCAGCCAATGGTTGGACTCTGGGGCCAACGTCCTGACTTTC
CASSQWLDSGANVLTF
>12|.|.|TRBV10-3|TRBJ1-2
TGTGCCATCAGTGAAGGGGGAAGCGGCTACACCTTC
CAISEGGSGYTF
>14|.|.|TRBV5-4|TRBJ2-2
TGTGCCAGCAGCCCGGCCAGGGCCACCGGGGAGCTGTTTTTT
CASSPARATGELFF
>14|.|.|TRBV5-4|TRBJ1-1
TGTGCCAGCAGCTTCAGGGGCCCGAATACTGAAGCTTTCTTT
CASSFRGPNTEAFF
>16|.|.|TRBV19|TRBJ1-5
TGTGCCAGTAGTATCGGAGGGAGCCCCGAGACCCAGCCCCAGCATTTT
CASSIGGSPETQPQHF
>15|once|.|TRBV9|TRBJ2-3
TGTGCCAGCAGCGTAGCTTTAACTGGTGATGCAACGCAGTATTTT
CASSVALTGDATQYF
>17|few|TRBD1|TRBV19|TRBJ2-2
TGTGCCAGTAGTTCCAACGCAGGGGGCGCTGACACCGGGGAGCTGTTTTTT
CASSSNAGGADTGELFF
>12|.|TRBD2|TRBV29-1|TRBJ2-3
TGCAGCGCACGGGACTACACAGATACGCAGTATTTT
CSARDYTDTQYF
>13|.|.|TRBV6-5|TRBJ2-7
TGTGCCAGCAGTGGGGGAGATTACTACGAGCAGTACTTC
CASSGGDYYEQYF